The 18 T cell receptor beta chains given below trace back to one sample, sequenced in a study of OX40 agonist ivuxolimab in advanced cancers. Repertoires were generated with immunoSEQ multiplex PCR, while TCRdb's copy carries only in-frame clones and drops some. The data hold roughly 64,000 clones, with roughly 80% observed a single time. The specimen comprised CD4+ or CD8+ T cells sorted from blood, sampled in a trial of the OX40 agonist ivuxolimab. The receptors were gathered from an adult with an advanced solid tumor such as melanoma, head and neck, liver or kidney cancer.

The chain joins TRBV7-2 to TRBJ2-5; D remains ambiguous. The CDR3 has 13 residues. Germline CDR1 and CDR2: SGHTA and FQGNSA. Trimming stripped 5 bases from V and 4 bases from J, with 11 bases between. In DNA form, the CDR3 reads TGTGCCAGCAGCGCTCGGTCTGTAGAGACCCAGTACTTC. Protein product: CASSARSVETQYF.

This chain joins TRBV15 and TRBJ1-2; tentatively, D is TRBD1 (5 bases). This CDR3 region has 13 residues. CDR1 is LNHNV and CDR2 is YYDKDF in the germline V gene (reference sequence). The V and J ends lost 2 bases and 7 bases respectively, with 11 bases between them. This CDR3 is CATSRSKQGGYTF. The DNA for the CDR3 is TGTGCCACCAGCAGAAGCAAGCAGGGTGGCTACACCTTC.

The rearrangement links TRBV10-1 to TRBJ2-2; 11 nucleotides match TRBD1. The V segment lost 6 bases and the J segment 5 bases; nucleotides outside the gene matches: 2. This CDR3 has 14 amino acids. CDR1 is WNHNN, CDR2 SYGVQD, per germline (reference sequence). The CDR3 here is CASSRDRGTGELFF. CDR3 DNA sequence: TGCGCCAGCAGCCGGGACAGGGGGACCGGGGAGCTGTTTTTT.

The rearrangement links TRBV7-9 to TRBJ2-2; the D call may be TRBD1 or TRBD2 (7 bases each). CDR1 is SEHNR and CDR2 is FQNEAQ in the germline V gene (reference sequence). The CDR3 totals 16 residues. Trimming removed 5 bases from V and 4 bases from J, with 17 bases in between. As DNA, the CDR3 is TGTGCCAGCAGCGAGCGGGACAGACATGCCACCGGGGAGCTGTTTTTT. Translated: CASSERDRHATGELFF. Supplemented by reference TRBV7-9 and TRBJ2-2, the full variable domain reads DTGVSQNPRHKITKRGQNVTFRCDPISEHNRLYWYRQTLGQGPEFLTYFQNEAQLEKSRLLSDRFSAERPKGSFSTLEIQRTEQGDSAMYLCASSERDRHATGELFFGEGSRLTVL.

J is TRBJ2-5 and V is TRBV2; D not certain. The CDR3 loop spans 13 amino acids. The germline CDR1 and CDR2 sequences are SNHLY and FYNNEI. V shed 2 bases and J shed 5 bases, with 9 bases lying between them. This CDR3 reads CASSEWVGETQYF. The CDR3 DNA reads TGTGCCAGCAGTGAATGGGTTGGGGAGACCCAGTACTTC.

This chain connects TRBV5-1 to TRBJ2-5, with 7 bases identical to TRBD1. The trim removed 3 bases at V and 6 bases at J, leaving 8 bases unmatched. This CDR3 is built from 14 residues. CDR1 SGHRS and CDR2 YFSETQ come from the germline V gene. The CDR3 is CASSSQDREQTQYF. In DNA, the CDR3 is TGCGCCAGCAGCTCCCAAGACAGGGAGCAGACCCAGTACTTC.

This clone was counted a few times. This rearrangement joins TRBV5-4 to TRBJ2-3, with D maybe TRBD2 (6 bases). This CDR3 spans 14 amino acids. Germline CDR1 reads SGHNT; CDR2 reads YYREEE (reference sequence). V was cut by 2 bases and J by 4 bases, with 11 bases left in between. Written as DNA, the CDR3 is TGTGCCAGCAGCTTTAACAGGAGGGCAGATACGCAGTATTTT. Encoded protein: CASSFNRRADTQYF.

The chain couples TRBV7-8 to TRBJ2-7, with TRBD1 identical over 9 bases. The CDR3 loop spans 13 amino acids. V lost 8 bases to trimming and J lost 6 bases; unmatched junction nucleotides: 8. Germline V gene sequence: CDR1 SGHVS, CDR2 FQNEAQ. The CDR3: CASGDREFGEQYF. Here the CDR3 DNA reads TGTGCCAGCGGGGACAGGGAATTTGGCGAGCAGTACTTC.

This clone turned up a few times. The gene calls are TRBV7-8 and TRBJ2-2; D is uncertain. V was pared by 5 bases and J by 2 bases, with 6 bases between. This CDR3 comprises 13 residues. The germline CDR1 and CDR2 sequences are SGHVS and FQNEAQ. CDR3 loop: CASSPTNTGELFF. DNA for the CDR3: TGTGCCAGCAGCCCGACAAACACCGGGGAGCTGTTTTTT.

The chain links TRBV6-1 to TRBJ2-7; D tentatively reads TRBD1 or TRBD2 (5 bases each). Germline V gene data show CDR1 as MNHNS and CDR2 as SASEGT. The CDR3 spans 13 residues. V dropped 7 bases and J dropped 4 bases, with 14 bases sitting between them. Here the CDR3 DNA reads TGTGCCAGCACCAGACAGACGGGATACGAGCAGTACTTC. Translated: CASTRQTGYEQYF.

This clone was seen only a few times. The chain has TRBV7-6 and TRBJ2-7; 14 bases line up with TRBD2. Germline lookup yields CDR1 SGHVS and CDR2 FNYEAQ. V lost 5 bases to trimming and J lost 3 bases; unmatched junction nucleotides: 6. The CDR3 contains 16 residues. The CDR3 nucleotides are TGTGCCAGCAGCAGGAGGACTAGCGGGGGGTACTACGAGCAGTACTTC. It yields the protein CASSRRTSGGYYEQYF.

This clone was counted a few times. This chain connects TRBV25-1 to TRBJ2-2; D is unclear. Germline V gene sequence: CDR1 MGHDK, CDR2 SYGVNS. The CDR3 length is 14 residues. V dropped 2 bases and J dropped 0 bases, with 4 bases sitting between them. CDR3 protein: CASSEVANTGELFF. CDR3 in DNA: TGTGCCAGCAGTGAAGTGGCGAACACCGGGGAGCTGTTTTTT.

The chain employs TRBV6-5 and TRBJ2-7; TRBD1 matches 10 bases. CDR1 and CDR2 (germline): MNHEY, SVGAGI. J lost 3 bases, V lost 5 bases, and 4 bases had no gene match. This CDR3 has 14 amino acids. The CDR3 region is CASSRTGGIYEQYF. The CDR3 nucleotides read TGTGCCAGCAGTCGGACAGGGGGAATCTACGAGCAGTACTTC.

The CDR3 DNA reads as TGTGCCAGCAGCGTAGCAGGATCGAACACTGAAGCTTTCTTT. Translated, it gives CASSVAGSNTEAFF. The rearrangement links TRBV9 to TRBJ1-1; D gene uncertain. The CDR3 consists of 14 residues. Germline assignment: CDR1 SGDLS and CDR2 YYNGEE. V shed 0 bases and J shed 1 base, with 7 bases lying between them.

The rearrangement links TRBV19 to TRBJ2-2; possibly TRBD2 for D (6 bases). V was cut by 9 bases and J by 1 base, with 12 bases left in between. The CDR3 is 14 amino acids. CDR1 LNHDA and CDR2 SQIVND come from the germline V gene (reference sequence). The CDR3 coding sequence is TGTGCCAGCGCGGGGCGGCGGAACACCGGGGAGCTGTTTTTT. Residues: CASAGRRNTGELFF.

The CDR3 reads CASSLVRGGQFDGSYNEQFF. The CDR3 DNA is TGCGCCAGCAGCTTGGTTCGGGGGGGACAATTTGATGGCTCCTACAATGAGCAGTTCTTC. The chain joins TRBV5-1 to TRBJ2-1, with 8 bases lining up with TRBD2. CDR3 length: 20 residues. Germline-derived CDR1 and CDR2 are SGHRS and YFSETQ. The ends lost 0 bases at V and 0 bases at J; junction bases unmatched: 14.

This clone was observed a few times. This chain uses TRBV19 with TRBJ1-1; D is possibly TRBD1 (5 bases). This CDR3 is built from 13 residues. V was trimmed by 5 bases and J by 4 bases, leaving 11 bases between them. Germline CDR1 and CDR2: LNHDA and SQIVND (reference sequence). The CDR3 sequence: CASSWGVGTEAFF. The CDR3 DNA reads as TGTGCCAGTAGTTGGGGGGTTGGCACTGAAGCTTTCTTT.

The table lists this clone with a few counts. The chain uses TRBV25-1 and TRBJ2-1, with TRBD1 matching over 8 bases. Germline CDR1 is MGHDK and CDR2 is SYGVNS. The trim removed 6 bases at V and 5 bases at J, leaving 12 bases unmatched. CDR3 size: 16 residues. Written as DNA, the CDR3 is TGTGCCAGCAGGCCTCTCAGGGGGCGGGGCGACAATGAGCAGTTCTTC. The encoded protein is CASRPLRGRGDNEQFF. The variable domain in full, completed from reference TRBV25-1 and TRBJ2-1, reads EADIYQTPRYLVIGTGKKITLECSQTMGHDKMYWYQQDPGMELHLIHYSYGVNSTEKGDLSSESTVSRIRTEHFPLTLESARPSHTSQYLCASRPLRGRGDNEQFFGPGTRLTVL.